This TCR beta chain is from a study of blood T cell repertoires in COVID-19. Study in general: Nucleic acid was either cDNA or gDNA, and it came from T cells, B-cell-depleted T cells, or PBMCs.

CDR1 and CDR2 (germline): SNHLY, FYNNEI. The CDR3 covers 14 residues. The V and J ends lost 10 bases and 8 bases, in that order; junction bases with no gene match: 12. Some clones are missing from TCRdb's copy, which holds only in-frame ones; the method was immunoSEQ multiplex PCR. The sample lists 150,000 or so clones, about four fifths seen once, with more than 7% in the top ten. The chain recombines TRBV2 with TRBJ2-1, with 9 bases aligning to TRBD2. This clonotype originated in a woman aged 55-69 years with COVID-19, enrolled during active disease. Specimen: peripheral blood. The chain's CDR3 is CATTLAGLGYEQFF. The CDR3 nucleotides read TGTGCCACGACCCTAGCGGGGTTAGGCTATGAGCAGTTCTTC.